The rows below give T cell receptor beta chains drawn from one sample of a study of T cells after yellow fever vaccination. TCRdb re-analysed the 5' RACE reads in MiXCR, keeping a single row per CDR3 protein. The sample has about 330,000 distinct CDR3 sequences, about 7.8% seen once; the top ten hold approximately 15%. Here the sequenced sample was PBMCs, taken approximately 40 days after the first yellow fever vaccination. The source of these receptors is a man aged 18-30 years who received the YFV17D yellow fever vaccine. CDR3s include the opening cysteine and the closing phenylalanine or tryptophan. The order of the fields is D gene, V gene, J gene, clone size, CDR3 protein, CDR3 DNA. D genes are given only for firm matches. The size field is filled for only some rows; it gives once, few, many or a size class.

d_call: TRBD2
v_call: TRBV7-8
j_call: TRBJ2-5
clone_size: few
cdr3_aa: CASRLGTSGGEETQYF
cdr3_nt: TGTGCCAGCAGACTTGGGACTAGCGGGGGCGAGGAGACCCAGTACTTC

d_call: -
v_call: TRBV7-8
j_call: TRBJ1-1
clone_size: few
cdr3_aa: CASSAYRENTEAFF
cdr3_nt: TGTGCCAGCAGCGCATACAGGGAGAACACTGAAGCTTTCTTT

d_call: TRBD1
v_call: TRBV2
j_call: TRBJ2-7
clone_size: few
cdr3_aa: CASSESGWDRPAEQYF
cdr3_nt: TGTGCCAGCAGTGAAAGCGGTTGGGACAGGCCGGCGGAGCAGTACTTC

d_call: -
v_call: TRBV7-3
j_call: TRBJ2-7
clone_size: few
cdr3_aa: CASRAASSYEQYF
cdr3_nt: TGTGCCAGCAGGGCAGCTTCGTCCTACGAGCAGTACTTC

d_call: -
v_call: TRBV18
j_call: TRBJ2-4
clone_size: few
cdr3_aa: CASSPFAGSDIQYF
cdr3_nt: TGTGCCAGCTCACCATTTGCGGGTTCTGACATTCAGTACTTC

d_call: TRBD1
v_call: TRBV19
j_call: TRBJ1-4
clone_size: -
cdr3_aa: CASRSPRGLGGKLFF
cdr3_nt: TGTGCCAGTAGATCGCCCAGGGGGCTTGGTGGAAAACTGTTTTTT

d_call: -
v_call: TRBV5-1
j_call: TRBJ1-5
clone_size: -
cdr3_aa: CASSQDGNQPQHF
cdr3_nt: TGCGCCAGCAGCCAGGACGGTAATCAGCCCCAGCATTTT

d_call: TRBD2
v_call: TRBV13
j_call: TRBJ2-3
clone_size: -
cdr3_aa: CASHPWGLETDTQYF
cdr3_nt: TGTGCCAGCCATCCGTGGGGACTAGAGACAGATACGCAGTATTTT

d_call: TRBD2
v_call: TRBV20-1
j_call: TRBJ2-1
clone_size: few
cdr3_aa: CSAPQTSGGFNEQFF
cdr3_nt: TGCAGTGCTCCCCAGACTAGCGGGGGGTTCAATGAGCAGTTCTTC

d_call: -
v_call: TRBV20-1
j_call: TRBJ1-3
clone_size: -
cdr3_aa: CSARDQGGTIYF
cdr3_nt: TGCAGTGCTAGGGACCAGGGTGGCACCATATATTTT

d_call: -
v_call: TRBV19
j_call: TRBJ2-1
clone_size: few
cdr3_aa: CASSIGMTEQFF
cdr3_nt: TGTGCCAGTAGTATTGGGATGACGGAGCAGTTCTTC

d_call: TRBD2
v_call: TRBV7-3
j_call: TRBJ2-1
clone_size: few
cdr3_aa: CASSVSGGTYNEQFF
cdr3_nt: TGTGCCAGCAGCGTTAGCGGGGGGACTTACAATGAGCAGTTCTTC

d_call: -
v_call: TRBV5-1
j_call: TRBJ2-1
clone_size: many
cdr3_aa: CASSLVPNEQFF
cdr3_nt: TGCGCCAGCAGCTTGGTCCCGAATGAGCAGTTCTTC

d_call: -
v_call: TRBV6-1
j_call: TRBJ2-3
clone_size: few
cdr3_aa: CASSEGPTTDTQYF
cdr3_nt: TGTGCCAGCAGTGAAGGCCCCACCACAGATACGCAGTATTTT

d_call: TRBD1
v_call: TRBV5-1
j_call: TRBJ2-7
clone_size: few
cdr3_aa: CASSLTDRGEQYF
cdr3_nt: TGCGCCAGCAGCTTGACAGACAGGGGCGAGCAGTACTTC

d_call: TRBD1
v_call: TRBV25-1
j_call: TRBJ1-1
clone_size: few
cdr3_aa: CASSGTRTGDLDTEAFF
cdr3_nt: TGTGCCAGCAGTGGGACGAGGACAGGGGATCTGGACACTGAAGCTTTCTTT

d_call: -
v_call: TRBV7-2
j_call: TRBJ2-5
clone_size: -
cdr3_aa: CASSLFGGLQETQYF
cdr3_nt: TGTGCCAGCAGCTTATTTGGCGGACTTCAAGAGACCCAGTACTTC

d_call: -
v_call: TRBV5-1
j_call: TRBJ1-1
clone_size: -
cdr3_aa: CASSYIVAAEAFF
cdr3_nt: TGCGCCAGCAGCTACATCGTGGCGGCTGAAGCTTTCTTT

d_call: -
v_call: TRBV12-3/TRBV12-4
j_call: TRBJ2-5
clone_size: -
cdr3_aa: CASSFLFTQETQYF
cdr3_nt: TGTGCCAGCAGTTTTTTGTTCACCCAAGAGACCCAGTACTTC

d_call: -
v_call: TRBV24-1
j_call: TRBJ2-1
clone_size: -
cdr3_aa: CATSDPGVSNNEQFF
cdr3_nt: TGTGCCACCAGTGATCCAGGGGTGTCGAACAATGAGCAGTTCTTC

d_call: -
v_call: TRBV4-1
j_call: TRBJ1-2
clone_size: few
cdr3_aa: CASSQPGQEQSGYTF
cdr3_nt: TGCGCCAGCAGCCAACCGGGACAAGAACAATCGGGCTACACCTTC

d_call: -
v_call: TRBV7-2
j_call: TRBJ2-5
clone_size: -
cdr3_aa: CASSFGTRETQYF
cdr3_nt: TGTGCCAGCAGCTTCGGGACGAGGGAGACCCAGTACTTC

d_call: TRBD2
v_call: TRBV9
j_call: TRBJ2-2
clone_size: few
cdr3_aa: CASSVALGGALTGELFF
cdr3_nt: TGTGCCAGCAGCGTAGCCCTCGGGGGGGCGCTCACCGGGGAGCTGTTTTTT

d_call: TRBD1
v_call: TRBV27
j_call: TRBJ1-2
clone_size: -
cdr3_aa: CASSRTGIGYGYTF
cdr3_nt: TGTGCCAGCAGTCGGACAGGGATTGGCTATGGCTACACCTTC

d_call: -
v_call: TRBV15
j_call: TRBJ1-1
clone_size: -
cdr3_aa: CATSRAAEKNTEAFF
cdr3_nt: TGTGCCACCAGCAGAGCGGCAGAAAAGAACACTGAAGCTTTCTTT

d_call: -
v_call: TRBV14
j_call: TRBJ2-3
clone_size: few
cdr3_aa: CASSQVGSTTDTQYF
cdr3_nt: TGTGCCAGCAGCCAAGTAGGATCCACCACAGATACGCAGTATTTT

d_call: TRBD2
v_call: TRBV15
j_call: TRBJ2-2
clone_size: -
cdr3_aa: CATSGNHRGAGELFF
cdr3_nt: TGTGCCACCAGCGGCAACCATCGGGGGGCCGGGGAGCTGTTTTTT

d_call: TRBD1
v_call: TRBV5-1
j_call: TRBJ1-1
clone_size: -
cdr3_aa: CASSEQGASTEAFF
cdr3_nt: TGCGCCAGCAGCGAACAGGGGGCGAGCACTGAAGCTTTCTTT

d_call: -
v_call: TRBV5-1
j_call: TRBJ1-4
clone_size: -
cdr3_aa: CASSLEGLNEKLFF
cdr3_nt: TGCGCCAGCAGCTTGGAAGGACTTAATGAAAAACTGTTTTTT

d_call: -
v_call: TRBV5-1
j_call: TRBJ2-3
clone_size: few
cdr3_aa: CASSIGGQDTQYF
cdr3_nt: TGCGCCAGCAGTATTGGGGGTCAAGATACGCAGTATTTT

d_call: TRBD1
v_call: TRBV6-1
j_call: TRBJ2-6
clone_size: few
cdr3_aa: CASIKDRGPISGANVLTF
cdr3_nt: TGTGCCAGCATCAAGGACAGGGGGCCGATCTCTGGGGCCAACGTCCTGACTTTC

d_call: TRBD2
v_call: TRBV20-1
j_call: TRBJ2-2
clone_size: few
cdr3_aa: CCARGPSGGAGTGELFF
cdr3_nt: TGCTGTGCTAGAGGTCCTAGCGGGGGGGCCGGCACCGGGGAGCTGTTTTTT

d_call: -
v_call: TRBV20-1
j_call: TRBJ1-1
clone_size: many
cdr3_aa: CSAWGEQGNTEAFF
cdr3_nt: TGCAGTGCTTGGGGAGAACAGGGAAACACTGAAGCTTTCTTT

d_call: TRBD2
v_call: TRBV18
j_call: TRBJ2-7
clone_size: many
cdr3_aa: CASSPTSGDSEQYF
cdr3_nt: TGTGCCAGCTCACCGACTAGCGGGGACTCGGAGCAGTACTTC

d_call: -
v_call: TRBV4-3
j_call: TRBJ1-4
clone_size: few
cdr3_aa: CASSQAGDEKLFF
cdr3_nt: TGCGCCAGCAGCCAAGCAGGGGATGAAAAACTGTTTTTT

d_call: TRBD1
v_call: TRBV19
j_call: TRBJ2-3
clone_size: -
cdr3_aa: CASSGGLLSDTQYF
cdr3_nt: TGTGCCAGTTCAGGGGGCCTCTTGTCAGATACGCAGTATTTT

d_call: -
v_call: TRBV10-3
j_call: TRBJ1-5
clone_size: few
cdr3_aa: CAISSQGNQPQHF
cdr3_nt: TGTGCCATCAGCTCCCAGGGAAATCAGCCCCAGCATTTT

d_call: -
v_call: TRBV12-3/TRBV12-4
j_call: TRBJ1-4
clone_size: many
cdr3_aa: CASSLGRVREKLFF
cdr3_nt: TGTGCCAGCAGTTTGGGCAGGGTACGGGAAAAACTGTTTTTT

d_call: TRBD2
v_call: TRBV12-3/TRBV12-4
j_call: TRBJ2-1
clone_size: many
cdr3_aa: CASSTSGGTNEQFF
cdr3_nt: TGTGCCAGCAGTACTAGCGGGGGGACGAATGAGCAGTTCTTC